Following are 10 T cell receptor beta chains from one sample sequenced in a study of T cells in Graves' hyperthyroidism and ophthalmopathy. Amplification targeted TCR beta CDR3 regions from RNA transcripts. Initially, a first-round RT-PCR of the TCR CDR3 employed the HTBI primer set. In TCRdb, the multiplex PCR reads were re-called with MiXCR into one record per CDR3 protein. The sample has over 650,000 distinct CDR3 sequences; less than 45% are singletons. The sequenced sample consisted of peripheral blood or thyroid tissue (not recorded which). The source is an adult man with Graves' disease, either hyperthyroidism or ophthalmopathy (not recorded which).

This clonotype has just a few counts. The genes are TRBV6-1 and TRBJ1-4; TRBD1 matches 7 bases. The CDR3 has 14 residues. The germline V gene encodes CDR1 MNHNS and CDR2 SASEGT. The V and J ends lost 6 bases and 7 bases, in that order; junction bases with no gene match: 8. Here the CDR3 reads CASRRQGVSEKLFF. DNA for the CDR3: TGTGCCAGCAGACGACAGGGTGTGAGTGAAAAACTGTTTTTT.

Regarding this clonotype: This may come from a read error, since a much larger clone is one base off. The rearrangement joins TRBV10-3 to TRBJ2-5, with TRBD1 as a possible D gene (6 bases). Germline assignment: CDR1 ENHRY and CDR2 SYGVKD. The V end lost 4 bases, the J end lost 6 bases, and 9 bases lay between the germline ends. CDR3 length equals 12 residues. The CDR3 DNA sequence: TGTGCCATCAGTGGACAGGCGAAGACCCAGTACTTC. Its translation is CAISGQAKTQYF.

V is TRBV20-1 and J is TRBJ1-4, with 8 bases lining up with TRBD1. The CDR3 spans 16 residues. After removal of 5 bases from V and 7 bases from J, the junction contained 15 bases not matched to a gene. Per germline, CDR1 DFQATT and CDR2 SNEGSKA (reference sequence). CDR3 protein: CSASRQGTGGSEKLFF. The CDR3 DNA reads TGCAGTGCTTCGAGACAGGGGACTGGGGGTAGTGAAAAACTGTTTTTT.

This clonotype has a count of ten or more. The rearrangement uses TRBV5-1 and TRBJ1-4, with 8 bases fitting TRBD1. In germline, CDR1 is SGHRS, CDR2 YFSETQ. The CDR3 spans 14 residues. The V and J ends lost 4 bases and 7 bases, in that order; junction bases with no gene match: 6. DNA of the CDR3: TGCGCCAGCAGCCGGACAGGGCTGGGTGAAAAACTGTTTTTT. Translated, it gives CASSRTGLGEKLFF.

This clonotype has only a few counts. The gene calls are TRBV29-1 and TRBJ2-5, with D perhaps TRBD2 (5 bases). Germline V CDR1 and CDR2: SQVTM, ANQGSEA. The CDR3 sequence is 12 residues long. The V end was cut by 4 bases, the J end by 5 bases, with 11 bases between. CDR3 nucleotides: TGCAGCGTTGGAGGTGGGGAGGAGACCCAGTACTTC. It is translated as CSVGGGEETQYF.

The chain joins TRBV7-6 to TRBJ1-4, with D possibly TRBD1 on 5 matching bases. Germline V gene lookup returns CDR1 SGHVS and CDR2 FNYEAQ. With 5 bases removed from V and 6 bases from J, the gap between germline ends came to 19 bases. This CDR3 has 16 amino acids. CDR3 bases: TGTGCCAGCAGCCGAGGGACTGGGACTGAGTATGAAAAACTGTTTTTT. Amino acid sequence: CASSRGTGTEYEKLFF. Full variable domain (outside the CDR3, taken from reference TRBV7-6 and TRBJ1-4): GAGVSQSPRYKVTKRGQDVALRCDPISGHVSLYWYRQALGQGPEFLTYFNYEAQQDKSGLPNDRFSAERPEGSISTLTIQRTEQRDSAMYRCASSRGTGTEYEKLFFGSGTQLSVL.

This chain connects TRBV29-1 to TRBJ2-5, with D perhaps assigned TRBD1 or TRBD2 (5 bases each). Germline CDR1 and CDR2: SQVTM and ANQGSEA. V lost 7 bases and J 5 bases, leaving 14 bases between the germline ends. The length of the CDR3 is 12 residues. This CDR3 reads CSAGGGWETQYF. DNA for the CDR3: TGCAGCGCAGGTGGGGGTTGGGAGACCCAGTACTTC.

At least ten counts were recorded for this clonotype. V and J are TRBV7-8 and TRBJ2-7; D uncertain. This CDR3 comprises 14 residues. The germline V and J ends were trimmed by 2 bases and 3 bases, with 11 bases remaining between them. Germline CDR1 reads SGHVS; CDR2 reads FQNEAQ. The CDR3 reads CASSLRSLGYEQYF. In DNA, the CDR3 is TGTGCCAGCAGCTTACGCAGTTTGGGCTACGAGCAGTACTTC.

This clonotype has ten or more counts. This rearrangement joins TRBV7-9 to TRBJ2-6; no firm D call. The CDR3 contains 16 residues. V was clipped by 3 bases and J by 1 base, with 10 bases between them. Germline CDR1 and CDR2: SEHNR and FQNEAQ (reference sequence). The CDR3 DNA follows: TGTGCCAGCAGCTTCGGTCTTACATCTGGGGCCAACGTCCTGACTTTC. Its protein product is CASSFGLTSGANVLTF.

This clonotype was detected only once. A much more abundant neighbour one base away suggests this may be a read error. The rearrangement links TRBV19 to TRBJ1-5, with a possible D match to TRBD1 (5 bases). Germline CDR1 LNHDA, CDR2 SQIVND (reference sequence). This CDR3 is 15 amino acids long. The DNA of the CDR3 is TGTGCCAGCCGTGGGAGGACAAATAGCAATCAGCTCCAGCATTTT. It translates to CASRGRTNSNQLQHF.